The 20 T cell receptor beta chains reported below all come from one sample, sequenced in a study of blood T cell repertoires in COVID-19. Produced via immunoSEQ multiplex PCR; TCRdb's table is partial and in-frame only. Of some 300,000 clones listed, 85% are singletons. What was sequenced was peripheral blood. Source of these receptors: a woman aged 50 to 60 with active or convalescent COVID-19.

Only a few counts were recorded for this clone. V usage is TRBV27 and J usage is TRBJ1-5, with no clear D. From germline, CDR1 is MNHEY and CDR2 SMNVEV (reference sequence). The V gene lost 3 bases and the J gene lost 6 bases, with 12 bases spanning the gap. The CDR3 consists of 14 residues. The CDR3 DNA follows: TGTGCCAGCAGTTTTCGATTAGAGGGTCAGCCCCAGCATTTT. It translates to CASSFRLEGQPQHF.

The V call is TRBV3-1 (or the pseudogene TRBV3-2), the J call TRBJ1-2; D unclear. The length of the CDR3 is 11 residues. The V and J ends lost 0 bases and 7 bases respectively, with 3 bases between them. CDR1 is LGHDT and CDR2 is YNNKEL in the germline V gene (reference sequence). The CDR3 loop is CASSQDRGYTF. The CDR3 region has the DNA TGTGCCAGCAGCCAAGATCGTGGCTACACCTTC.

This chain links TRBV5-4 with TRBJ2-5; D gene ambiguous. CDR1 is SGHNT, CDR2 YYREEE, per germline (reference sequence). The CDR3 is 14 amino acids. The V end was cut by 2 bases, the J end by 2 bases, with 10 bases between. The CDR3 loop is CASSFTDIQETQYF. The DNA of the CDR3 is TGTGCCAGCAGCTTTACAGACATACAAGAGACCCAGTACTTC.

This clone was seen a single time. The chain carries TRBV6-5 and TRBJ1-2; 8 bases fit TRBD1. Per germline, CDR1 MNHEY and CDR2 SVGAGI. The CDR3 contains 12 residues. The ends lost 8 bases at V and 7 bases at J; junction bases unmatched: 6. The CDR3 spells CASGQGSAGYTF. The CDR3 DNA reads TGTGCCAGCGGACAGGGTTCAGCTGGCTACACCTTC.

The chain employs TRBV10-3 and TRBJ2-3; tentatively, D is TRBD1 (7 bases). Germline V gene lookup returns CDR1 ENHRY and CDR2 SYGVKD. The CDR3 length is 15 residues. V was cut by 4 bases and J by 1 base, with 12 bases left in between. CDR3 coding DNA: TGTGCCATCAGTGCCAGGGGGGAAGGCACAGATACGCAGTATTTT. Protein product: CAISARGEGTDTQYF.

This rearrangement joins TRBV30 to TRBJ1-2; 8 positions agree with TRBD1. Looked up from germline, CDR1 is GTSNPN and CDR2 is SVGIG (reference sequence). The CDR3 covers 15 residues. V trimming: 4 bases; J trimming: 2 bases; junction bases outside the gene matches: 9. CDR3 in amino acids: CAWKRTGYQNYGYTF. In DNA form, the CDR3 reads TGTGCCTGGAAAAGGACAGGGTATCAGAACTATGGCTACACCTTC.

The chain couples TRBV5-1 to TRBJ2-7; no definite D call. CDR1 and CDR2 from the germline V gene are SGHRS and YFSETQ. The CDR3 is made up of 13 amino acids. V was trimmed by 0 bases and J by 2 bases, leaving 6 bases between them. The CDR3 loop reads CASSLESAYEQYF. CDR3 in DNA: TGCGCCAGCAGCTTGGAATCGGCCTACGAGCAGTACTTC.

This chain connects TRBV7-9 to TRBJ1-4; D perhaps matches TRBD1 (5 bases). The germline gives CDR1 SEHNR, CDR2 FQNEAQ (reference sequence). V was cut by 1 base and J by 7 bases, with 10 bases left in between. The CDR3 is 14 amino acids. DNA for the CDR3: TGTGCCAGCAGCTTAGGCAGGGTCGCTGAAAAACTGTTTTTT. As protein: CASSLGRVAEKLFF.

The chain employs TRBV5-1 and TRBJ2-5; 11 bases are a match to TRBD2. With 0 bases clipped from V and 0 bases from J, the junction kept 10 bases outside the gene matches. This CDR3 is 19 amino acids long. In germline, CDR1 is SGHRS, CDR2 YFSETQ. CDR3 protein: CASSLGLAGMIGYQETQYF. In DNA form, the CDR3 reads TGCGCCAGCAGCTTGGGACTAGCGGGAATGATTGGGTACCAAGAGACCCAGTACTTC.

This clone was detected a few times. The chain joins TRBV2 to TRBJ2-1; TRBD2 matches 9 bases. The ends lost 7 bases at V and 7 bases at J; junction bases unmatched: 23. Germline lookup yields CDR1 SNHLY and CDR2 FYNNEI. The CDR3 loop spans 19 amino acids. CDR3 sequence (DNA): TGTGCCAGCACCCGAGGGAGGCCTAGCGGGAAGGAAATGGAAAATGAGCAGTTCTTC. Amino acid sequence: CASTRGRPSGKEMENEQFF.

This clone was observed a single time. The chain combines TRBV28 with TRBJ1-2; D gene ambiguous. Germline V CDR1 and CDR2: MDHEN, SYDVKM. V was cut by 8 bases and J by 0 bases, with 16 bases left in between. The CDR3 is made up of 15 amino acids. The CDR3: CASLIGGRTNYGYTF. The CDR3 DNA reads TGTGCCAGCTTAATCGGTGGGAGAACTAACTATGGCTACACCTTC.

The V call is TRBV6-5, the J call TRBJ1-3; D call uncertain. The V end was cut by 10 bases, the J end by 2 bases, with 12 bases between. CDR3 length: 13 residues. CDR1 is MNHEY and CDR2 is SVGAGI in the germline V gene. The CDR3 sequence is CATWFSAGNTIYF. The DNA of the CDR3 is TGTGCCACCTGGTTCAGCGCTGGAAACACCATATATTTT.

The chain links TRBV5-5 to TRBJ2-3; TRBD1 aligns across 7 bases. V was clipped by 1 base and J by 2 bases; unmatched bases: 7. CDR3 size: 16 residues. Germline CDR1 is SGHKS and CDR2 is YYEKEE (reference sequence). CDR3 sequence (DNA): TGTGCCAGCAGCTTGCTCACCGGGACAGACACAGATACGCAGTATTTT. It is translated as CASSLLTGTDTDTQYF. Supplemented by reference TRBV5-5 and TRBJ2-3, the full variable domain reads DAGVTQSPTHLIKTRGQQVTLRCSPISGHKSVSWYQQVLGQGPQFIFQYYEKEERGRGNFPDRFSARQFPNYSSELNVNALLLGDSALYLCASSLLTGTDTDTQYFGPGTRLTVL.

Concerning this clone: The sample contains more than one DNA sequence encoding this CDR3. This chain connects TRBV12-3 or TRBV12-4 to TRBJ2-2; D unresolved. Trimming shortened V by 2 bases and J by 8 bases, and 3 bases separated the two germline ends. The CDR3 is 11 residues long. The CDR3 loop is CASSLRGELFF. The CDR3 nucleotides read TGTGCCAGCAGTTTACGGGGGGAGCTGTTTTTT.

The V call is TRBV27, the J call TRBJ1-6; D unresolved. The V gene lost 6 bases and the J gene lost 8 bases, with 11 bases spanning the gap. The germline gives CDR1 MNHEY, CDR2 SMNVEV (reference sequence). CDR3 length: 13 residues. DNA of the CDR3: TGTGCCAGCAGCCCGGGGAGGGATTCACCCCTCCACTTT. Translation gives CASSPGRDSPLHF.

The chain has TRBV6-5 and TRBJ2-1; D may be TRBD1 (6 bases). This CDR3 has 13 residues. From germline, CDR1 is MNHEY and CDR2 SVGAGI. Trimming left V 6 bases short and J 6 bases short, with 12 bases between. This chain's CDR3 is CASRLPQGNEQFF. In DNA form, the CDR3 reads TGTGCCAGCAGGCTCCCACAGGGCAATGAGCAGTTCTTC.

The chain uses TRBV6-5 and TRBJ1-3; D is unresolved. The CDR3 is 11 residues long. Germline-derived CDR1 and CDR2 are MNHEY and SVGAGI. Trimming took off 5 bases at V and 6 bases at J, with 5 bases between the two ends. CDR3 nucleotides: TGTGCCAGCAGTCCCTTAAACACCATATATTTT. Its protein product is CASSPLNTIYF.

The rearrangement links TRBV6-5 to TRBJ2-7, with a possible D match to TRBD1 (7 bases). V gave up 4 bases and J gave up 2 bases, with 15 bases separating them. The CDR3 has 15 amino acids. Germline V gives CDR1 MNHEY, CDR2 SVGAGI. The CDR3 bases are TGTGCCAGCAGTTCCCGACAGGGAGGACCCTACGAGCAGTACTTC. This gives the protein CASSSRQGGPYEQYF.

This rearrangement joins TRBV5-4 to TRBJ1-1; D is perhaps TRBD1 (5 bases). CDR1 is SGHNT, CDR2 YYREEE, per germline (reference sequence). V lost 4 bases and J 3 bases, leaving 19 bases between the germline ends. CDR3 length equals 16 residues. DNA of the CDR3: TGTGCCAGCAGCCCTGGGGGGGGGACGAGGGACACTGAAGCTTTCTTT. It translates to CASSPGGGTRDTEAFF.

This chain joins TRBV5-1 and TRBJ1-2; 8 nucleotides line up with TRBD1. CDR1 is SGHRS, CDR2 YFSETQ, per germline. V lost 4 bases and J lost 8; bases outside the gene matches: 16. This CDR3 is 16 amino acids long. CDR3 in DNA: TGCGCCAGCAGCCTCGGACAGGGAGGGAATATCGGAGGCTACACCTTC. Amino acid sequence: CASSLGQGGNIGGYTF.